Below are 11 T cell receptor beta chains sequenced from a single sample in a study of cytomegalovirus exposure and HLA in healthy donors. The PCR made use of 60 Vbeta and 13 Jbeta primers. Here immunoSEQ multiplex PCR was the method, and the copy in TCRdb shows in-frame clones only, minus some. The listing contains tens of thousands of clones. The source material was PBMCs. The receptors come from a man in his fifties or sixties in good health and CMV-seropositive.

J is TRBJ2-6 and V is TRBV30, with D perhaps matching TRBD1 (6 bases). Looked up from germline, CDR1 is GTSNPN and CDR2 is SVGIG (reference sequence). The CDR3 length is 17 residues. V was clipped by 2 bases and J by 4 bases, with 18 bases between them. The CDR3 spells CAWSPNREIWGANVLTF. The CDR3 nucleotides read TGTGCCTGGAGTCCCAACAGGGAAATCTGGGGGGCCAACGTCCTGACTTTC.

This chain links TRBV29-1 with TRBJ1-5; 8 positions match TRBD1. The length of the CDR3 is 13 residues. CDR1 and CDR2 (germline): SQVTM, ANQGSEA. V trimming: 6 bases; J trimming: 5 bases; junction bases outside the gene matches: 6. For the CDR3, the DNA is TGCAGCGTAAGGGACAGGTTTGATCAGCCCCAGCATTTT. Its translation is CSVRDRFDQPQHF.

The rearrangement uses TRBV4-1 and TRBJ1-2, with TRBD1 identical over 7 bases. Germline V gene data show CDR1 as MGHRA and CDR2 as YSYEKL. The ends lost 4 bases at V and 1 base at J; junction bases unmatched: 6. The CDR3 consists of 15 residues. CDR3 coding DNA: TGCGCCAGCAGCCCCCGGGCAGGGGGTAACTATGGCTACACCTTC. It encodes CASSPRAGGNYGYTF.

This chain joins TRBV29-1 and TRBJ2-5, with 11 bases matching TRBD2. Germline V CDR1 and CDR2: SQVTM, ANQGSEA. V gave up 7 bases and J gave up 5 bases; unmatched junction bases: 3. The CDR3 has 12 amino acids. CDR3 bases: TGCAGCGCTAGCGGGAGGAGGGAGACCCAGTACTTC. It specifies CSASGRRETQYF.

The chain employs TRBV5-1 and TRBJ2-3, with TRBD1 matching over 11 bases. This CDR3 contains 15 residues. After removal of 3 bases from V and 4 bases from J, the junction contained 4 bases not matched to a gene. Germline lookup yields CDR1 SGHRS and CDR2 YFSETQ. The CDR3, as DNA: TGCGCCAGCAGCTGGACAGGGGGCAATGCAGATACGCAGTATTTT. Translating it yields CASSWTGGNADTQYF.

The rearrangement links TRBV19 to TRBJ2-1, with D perhaps matching TRBD1 (6 bases). Germline assignment: CDR1 LNHDA and CDR2 SQIVND (reference sequence). This CDR3 region has 15 residues. Trimming removed 6 bases from V and 1 base from J, with 13 bases in between. The CDR3 DNA reads as TGTGCCAGTAGGCTGGGTCAGGGGTCCTACAATGAGCAGTTCTTC. It translates to CASRLGQGSYNEQFF.

The chain is built from TRBV6-5 and TRBJ2-7; 12 positions agree with TRBD2. Germline V CDR1 and CDR2: MNHEY, SVGAGI. V shed 6 bases and J 2 bases; nucleotides not matched to a gene: 5. The CDR3 spans 15 residues. The CDR3 bases are TGTGCCAGCAGCCCCGGACTAGCGGGACCCTACGAGCAGTACTTC. Its protein is CASSPGLAGPYEQYF.

The rearrangement uses TRBV6-4 and TRBJ2-1, with TRBD2 matching over 10 bases. This CDR3 contains 17 residues. In germline, CDR1 is MRHNA, CDR2 SNTAGT. V shed 0 bases, J shed 7 bases, and the junction held 9 bases outside the gene matches. The CDR3 loop is CASSDSGASGRQNEQFF. The CDR3 DNA reads as TGTGCCAGCAGTGACTCGGGGGCTAGCGGGAGACAAAATGAGCAGTTCTTC.

V gene TRBV2 combines with J gene TRBJ1-2, with D possibly matching TRBD1 (6 bases). This CDR3 spans 15 amino acids. Trimming removed 3 bases at V and 5 bases at J, with 16 bases between. Germline V gives CDR1 SNHLY, CDR2 FYNNEI. The CDR3 DNA reads as TGTGCCAGCAGTGAGGCTCCCAGGGGCGCTTATGGCTACACCTTC. Translated: CASSEAPRGAYGYTF.

The rearrangement uses TRBV9 and TRBJ2-1, with 9 bases lining up with TRBD2. The CDR3 loop spans 14 amino acids. Germline V CDR1 and CDR2: SGDLS, YYNGEE. The J segment lost 5 bases and the V segment lost 4 bases, leaving 4 bases of the junction unmatched. CDR3 region: CASSLAGVNNEQFF. CDR3 nucleotide sequence: TGTGCCAGCAGCTTAGCGGGAGTCAACAATGAGCAGTTCTTC.

The rearrangement uses TRBV9 and TRBJ1-3, with D maybe TRBD1 (5 bases). Germline CDR1 and CDR2: SGDLS and YYNGEE. V lost 0 bases to trimming and J lost 2 bases, with 9 bases between them. The length of the CDR3 is 15 residues. CDR3 sequence reads: CASSVGAGTGNTIYF. In nucleotides, the CDR3 is TGTGCCAGCAGCGTAGGGGCAGGGACTGGAAACACCATATATTTT.